This T cell receptor (beta chain) was sequenced for a study of T cell responses to AZD1222 COVID-19 vaccine. In the case of this clone: The antigen remains unidentified.

The method was immunoSEQ multiplex PCR; TCRdb's version includes in-frame clones alone and lacks a portion of them. The table includes just over 90,000 clones, around 91% detected once. Overall study findings and caveats: Baseline seropositives among AZD1222 recipients totaled only five or six. Donors were largely white British and mainly female; clonal diversity was possibly underestimated.

Sequencing was performed on peripheral blood, taken 28 days after the second AZD1222 dose. The receptor's source is an adult who received the AZD1222 COVID-19 vaccine.

The CDR3 region has the DNA TGTGCCAGCGGGACAGGGGTTCCCTCCTCTGGAAACACCATATATTTT. As protein: CASGTGVPSSGNTIYF. The J gene is TRBJ1-3, the V gene TRBV27; TRBD1 matches at 10 bases. This CDR3 has 16 residues. Germline CDR1 MNHEY, CDR2 SMNVEV (reference sequence). V shed 8 bases and J 0 bases; nucleotides not matched to a gene: 7.